The rows below give T cell receptor beta chains drawn from one sample of a study of cytomegalovirus exposure and HLA in healthy donors. Sequenced by immunoSEQ multiplex PCR; TCRdb stores in-frame clones only, minus some. Among about 180,000 clones, less than 90% were seen once, and the ten largest hold more than 0.35%. The specimen was PBMCs. Receptors originate from a boy under 10 years old in good health and CMV-seronegative. Both conserved end residues are part of each CDR3. D genes are given only for firm matches. Only part of the rows carry a size: once, few, many, or a class if the clone is expanded.

D	V	size	J	CDR3	DNA
NA	TRBV19	NA	TRBJ2-7	CASSIASSYEQYF	TGTGCCAGTAGTATAGCTAGCTCCTACGAGCAGTACTTC
TRBD1	TRBV2	NA	TRBJ2-2	CASRLDRGNTGELFF	TGTGCCAGCCGATTGGACAGGGGGAACACCGGGGAGCTGTTTTTT
TRBD1	TRBV7-6	NA	TRBJ1-3	CASSLGQGNTPGNTIYF	TGTGCCAGCAGCTTAGGACAGGGAAACACACCCGGAAACACCATATATTTT
NA	TRBV15	NA	TRBJ2-3	CATSRGDRSSTDTQYF	TGTGCCACCAGCAGAGGCGACAGGTCTAGCACAGATACGCAGTATTTT
NA	TRBV6-1	once	TRBJ2-1	CASRSGYNEQFF	TGTGCCAGCAGGTCAGGCTACAATGAGCAGTTCTTC
NA	TRBV7-2	NA	TRBJ1-1	CASSTVMNTEAFF	TGTGCCAGCAGCACAGTAATGAACACTGAAGCTTTCTTT
TRBD2	TRBV9	NA	TRBJ2-7	CASSPGRVSSYEQYF	TGTGCCAGCAGCCCCGGGAGGGTATCCTCCTACGAGCAGTACTTC
TRBD2	TRBV28	NA	TRBJ2-3	CASSFSTSVSFTDTQYF	TGTGCCAGCAGTTTCTCGACTAGCGTGTCCTTCACAGATACGCAGTATTTT
NA	TRBV5-1	NA	TRBJ2-1	CASSLGFSYDNEQFF	TGCGCCAGCAGCCTGGGATTTAGTTACGACAATGAGCAGTTCTTC
TRBD1	TRBV2	NA	TRBJ2-2	CASSSDRAELNTGELFF	TGTGCCAGCAGTAGTGACAGGGCCGAACTGAACACCGGGGAGCTGTTTTTT
NA	TRBV11-2	NA	TRBJ2-3	CASSTTLGTDTQYF	TGTGCCAGCAGCACGACTCTAGGTACAGATACGCAGTATTTT
NA	TRBV4-1	NA	TRBJ1-4	CASSQDLGLENEKLFF	TGCGCCAGCAGCCAAGATTTGGGACTGGAAAATGAAAAACTGTTTTTT
NA	TRBV5-1	few	TRBJ1-1	CASSLGRNTEAFF	TGCGCCAGCAGCTTGGGCAGGAACACTGAAGCTTTCTTT
TRBD2	TRBV7-6	NA	TRBJ2-7	CASSPLSGRSHEQYF	TGTGCCAGCAGCCCCCTTAGCGGGAGGTCTCACGAGCAGTACTTC
NA	TRBV4-1	NA	TRBJ1-2	CASSQERGNYGYTF	TGCGCCAGCAGCCAAGAACGGGGGAACTATGGCTACACCTTC
NA	TRBV28	NA	TRBJ2-7	CASRSRVGEQYF	TGTGCCAGCAGGTCTAGAGTTGGGGAGCAGTACTTC
NA	TRBV27	NA	TRBJ2-5	CASGPLASQYF	TGTGCCAGCGGACCCCTAGCATCCCAGTACTTC
NA	TRBV5-6	NA	TRBJ2-1	CASRFWGRGENEQFF	TGTGCCAGCAGGTTCTGGGGCAGGGGAGAAAATGAGCAGTTCTTC
NA	TRBV28	NA	TRBJ1-1	CASSLYSTNTEAFF	TGTGCCAGCAGTTTATACAGCACTAACACTGAAGCTTTCTTT
NA	TRBV6-5	NA	TRBJ1-2	CASSYGTGQFNYGYTF	TGTGCCAGCAGTTACGGAACAGGACAGTTTAACTATGGCTACACCTTC
TRBD2	TRBV6-1	NA	TRBJ2-1	CASSVAGGSYNEQFF	TGTGCCAGCAGTGTAGCGGGAGGTTCCTACAATGAGCAGTTCTTC
NA	TRBV11-3	NA	TRBJ2-2	CASSLAGITGELFF	TGTGCCAGCAGCTTAGCGGGGATCACCGGGGAGCTGTTTTTT